This T cell receptor beta chain was retrieved from a study of a mutant IDH1 vaccine in newly diagnosed glioma (dated by TCRdb to 2020 to 2023). About the investigation overall: Across visits V03 through V10, patients got a total of eight vaccinations, given in weeks 1, 3, 5, 7, 11, 15, 19 and 23. Vaccination began 4-6 weeks after radiotherapy alone, or alongside temozolomide cycles in the chemotherapy-containing groups. Of the approximately 30 treated patients, 62.5% were male and 37.5% were female, and a mean age of roughly 41 years was recorded. Before enrollment, patients had received standard therapy of radiotherapy alone, temozolomide alone, or radiochemotherapy with temozolomide; most received the combination. Peripheral blood was collected at six visits: V03 (baseline), V05, V07, V10, V12 and V13. For exploratory analyses, longitudinal TCRB deep sequencing was carried out in 25 to 30 treated patients wherever samples were available.

What the authors observed across the whole study: Availability determined which PBMC samples were chosen for TCRB deep sequencing. Changes in the top peripheral T cell clonotypes picked up by TCRB sequencing did not appear to be linked to pseudoprogression. According to the authors, sample limitations meant that analyses of patient blood samples could not be reproduced. Across multiple MHC alleles, vaccine-induced immune responses were seen in around 93% of patients.

A word on this clone: The antigen it binds to is not known. No qualities accompany the bases; no much larger clone lies one base away.

This sample's time point label indicates: week 23, last vaccination. Every vaccine dose consisted of 300 ug of a 20-mer mutant IDH1 peptide in Montanide, administered subcutaneously together with topical imiquimod. Donors had newly diagnosed WHO grade 3 or 4 IDH1-mutant astrocytomas with loss of nuclear ATRX. The samples were drawn from NOA16, a multicentre, single-arm, open-label phase I trial in Germany that tested a mutant IDH1 peptide vaccine in humans for the first time. Genomic DNA for TCRB sequencing was extracted from EDTA blood using the DNeasy Blood and Tissue Kit. From its cysteine to its phenylalanine, the CDR3 spans 17 amino acids. Only the CDR3 portion is preserved as DNA: 51 bases, with reading frame beginning at the first base. Relative to germline, V is missing 5 bases and J is missing 1 base, with 13 bases of the junction outside any gene match. CDR1 MNHEY and CDR2 SMNVEV are derived from the germline V gene (reference sequence).

Receptor amplification or capture employed the immunoSEQ multiplex PCR assay. Following the manufacturer's protocol, the hsTCRB Kit was used to amplify rearranged TCR beta chain sequences. TCRB libraries were sequenced on an Illumina MiSeq. In the authors' own workflow: Demultiplexing, trimming and gene mapping were performed with the kit vendor's proprietary platform. Imported from immuneACCESS, the table was reduced by TCRdb to in-frame sequences with V and J called. These copies leave out some clones; in studies compared against another copy, an unresolved V gene accounts for under half, and the cause of the remainder is not known. V, J and clone size are those of that table, while D and trimming were read from the DNA. The sample table records about 43,000 clones; approximately 84% of these occur just once. The top ten clones comprise 2.4% of the sample.

Recombination linked TRBV27 to TRBJ2-7; 8 junctional bases match TRBD1. The TCR sequence derives from a young woman with glioma. Some clones in this sample may be carry-over from other donors' samples. The sequencing here drew on PBMCs, taken from a glioma patient whose treatment included an IDH1 peptide vaccine. The DNA sequence follows: TGTGCCAGCAGTCCCCCCCACGGACAGGGAGGATCCTACGAGCAGTACTTC. Translated, this gives CASSPPHGQGGSYEQYF.